This entry lists 4 T cell receptor beta chains sequenced from one sample in a study of T cell clonality in common variable immunodeficiency. TCRdb's copy holds only in-frame clones and misses some; the assay was immunoSEQ multiplex PCR. This sample shows around 30,000 clones and no singletons; approximately 30% rests with the ten largest. The antigens for these receptors are not known. The study, taken as a whole, reports: Reportedly, TCR beta sequences from common variable immunodeficiency showed fewer deletions and N-nucleotide insertions.

Material: peripheral blood mononuclear cells. The receptors come from a human donor with common variable immunodeficiency.

A word on this clone: From the germline J gene comes the end of the CDR3, since the read stops 3 residues before it. The genes are TRBV6-1 and TRBJ2-1; 9 nucleotides agree with TRBD1. Germline V gene sequence: CDR1 MNHNS, CDR2 SASEGT. The CDR3 extends over 14 amino acids. With 5 bases clipped from V and 5 bases from J, the junction kept 4 bases outside the gene matches. CDR3: CASSQDRGDNEQFF. The part of the CDR3 DNA that was read is TGTGCCAGCAGTCAAGACAGGGGGGACAATGAG.

This clone was counted many times. The read ends 3 residues early relative to the CDR3; the germline J gene fills the gap. The rearrangement uses TRBV5-1 and TRBJ2-7, with no clear D. Per germline, CDR1 SGHRS and CDR2 YFSETQ. The V gene lost 4 bases and the J gene lost 1 base, with 9 bases spanning the gap. CDR3 length equals 13 residues. The covered CDR3 bases are TGCGCCAGCAGCCCAGTCAGGTCCTACGAG. The encoded protein is CASSPVRSYE. The CDR3 in full is CASSPVRSYEQYF.

This clone was counted only a few times. The read stops 3 residues short of the end of the CDR3; the missing end is completed from the germline J gene. The J gene is TRBJ2-1, the V gene TRBV19; 7 nucleotides align to TRBD1. V was clipped by 6 bases and J by 3 bases; unmatched bases: 11. The germline V gene has CDR1 LNHDA and CDR2 SQIVND (reference sequence). The CDR3 contains 16 residues. The sequenced part of the CDR3 DNA is TGTGCCAGTAGCACCCCCGAGGGGGCGAACTACAATGAG. Encoded protein: CASSTPEGANYNE. The entire CDR3 protein is CASSTPEGANYNEQFF.

This clone was counted only a few times. The read comes to an end 3 residues before the CDR3 does, leaving the germline J gene to fill in the end. This sequence joins TRBV19 and TRBJ1-1; TRBD1 might be the D (5 bases). Germline-derived CDR1 and CDR2 are LNHDA and SQIVND (reference sequence). V was cut by 6 bases and J by 0 bases, with 11 bases left in between. CDR3 length equals 14 residues. The CDR3 bases that were read are TGTGCCAGTAGCGGACGGGGGATGAACACTGAA. This gives the protein CASSGRGMNTE. The full-length CDR3 reads as CASSGRGMNTEAFF.